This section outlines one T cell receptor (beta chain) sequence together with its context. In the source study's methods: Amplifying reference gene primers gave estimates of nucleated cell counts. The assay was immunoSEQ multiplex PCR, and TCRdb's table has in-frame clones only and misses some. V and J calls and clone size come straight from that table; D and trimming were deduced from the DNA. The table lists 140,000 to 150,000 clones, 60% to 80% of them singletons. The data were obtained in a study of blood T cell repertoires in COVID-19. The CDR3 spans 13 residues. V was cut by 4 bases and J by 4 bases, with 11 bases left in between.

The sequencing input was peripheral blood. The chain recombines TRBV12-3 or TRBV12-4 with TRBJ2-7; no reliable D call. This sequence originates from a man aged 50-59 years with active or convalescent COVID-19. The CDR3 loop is CASSWKRYYEQYF. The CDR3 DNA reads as TGTGCCAGCAGTTGGAAGCGATATTACGAGCAGTACTTC.